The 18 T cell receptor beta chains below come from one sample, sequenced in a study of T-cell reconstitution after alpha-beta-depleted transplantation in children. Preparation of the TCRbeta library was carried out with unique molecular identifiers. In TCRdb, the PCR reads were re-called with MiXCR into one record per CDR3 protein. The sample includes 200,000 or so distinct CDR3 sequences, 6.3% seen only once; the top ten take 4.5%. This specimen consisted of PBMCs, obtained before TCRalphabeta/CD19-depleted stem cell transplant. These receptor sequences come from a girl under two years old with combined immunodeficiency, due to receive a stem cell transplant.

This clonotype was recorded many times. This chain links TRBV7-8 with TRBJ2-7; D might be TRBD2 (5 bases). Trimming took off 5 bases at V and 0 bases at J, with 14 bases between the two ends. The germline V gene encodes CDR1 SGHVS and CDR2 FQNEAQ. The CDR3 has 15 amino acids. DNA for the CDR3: TGTGCCAGCAGCCCTGGACTGGGAGTCTCCTACGAGCAGTACTTC. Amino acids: CASSPGLGVSYEQYF. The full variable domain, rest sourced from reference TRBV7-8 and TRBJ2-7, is GAGVSQSPRYKVAKRGQDVALRCDPISGHVSLFWYQQALGQGPEFLTYFQNEAQLDKSGLPSDRFFAERPEGSVSTLKIQRTQQEDSAVYLCASSPGLGVSYEQYFGPGTRLTVT.

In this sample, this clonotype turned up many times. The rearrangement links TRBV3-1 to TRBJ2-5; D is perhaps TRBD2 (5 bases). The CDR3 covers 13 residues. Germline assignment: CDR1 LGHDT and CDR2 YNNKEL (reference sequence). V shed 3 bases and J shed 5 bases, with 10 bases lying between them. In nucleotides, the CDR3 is TGTGCCAGCAGCCATGAGGGAAGGGAGACCCAGTACTTC. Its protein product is CASSHEGRETQYF.

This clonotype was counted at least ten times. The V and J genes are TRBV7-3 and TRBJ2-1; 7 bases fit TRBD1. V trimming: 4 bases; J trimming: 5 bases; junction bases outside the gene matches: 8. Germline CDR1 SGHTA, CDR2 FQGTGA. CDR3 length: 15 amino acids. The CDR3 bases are TGTGCCAGCAGCTGGAACAGGGGCACAAACAATGAGCAGTTCTTC. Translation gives CASSWNRGTNNEQFF.

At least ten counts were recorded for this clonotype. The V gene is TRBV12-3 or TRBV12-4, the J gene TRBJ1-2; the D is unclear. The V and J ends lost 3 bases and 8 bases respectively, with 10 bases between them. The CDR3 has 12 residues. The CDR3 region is CASSFLGNGYTF. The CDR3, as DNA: TGTGCCAGCAGTTTTCTAGGGAACGGCTACACCTTC.

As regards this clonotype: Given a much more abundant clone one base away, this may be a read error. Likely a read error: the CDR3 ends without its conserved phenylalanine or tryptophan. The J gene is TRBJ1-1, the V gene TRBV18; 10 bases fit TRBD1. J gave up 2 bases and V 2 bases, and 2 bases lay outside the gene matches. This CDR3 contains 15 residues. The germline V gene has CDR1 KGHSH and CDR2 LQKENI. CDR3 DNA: TGTGCCAGCTCACCAGACAGGGGGCGTAACACTGAAGCTTTCTGT. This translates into CASSPDRGRNTEAFC.

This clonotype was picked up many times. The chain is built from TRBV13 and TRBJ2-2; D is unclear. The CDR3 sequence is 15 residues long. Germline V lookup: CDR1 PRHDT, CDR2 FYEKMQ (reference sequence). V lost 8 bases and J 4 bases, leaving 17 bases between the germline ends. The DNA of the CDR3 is TGTGCCAGCTCACCCCTGAACCGCCCCACCGGGGAGCTGTTTTTT. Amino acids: CASSPLNRPTGELFF.

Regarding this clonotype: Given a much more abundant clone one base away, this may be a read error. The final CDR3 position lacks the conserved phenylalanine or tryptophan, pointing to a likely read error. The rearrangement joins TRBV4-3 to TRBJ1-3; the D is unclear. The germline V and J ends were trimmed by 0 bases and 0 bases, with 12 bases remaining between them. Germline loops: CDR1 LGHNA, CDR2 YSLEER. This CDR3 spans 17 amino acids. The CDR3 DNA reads TGCGCCAGCAGCCAAGAAATTACAGTCCACTCTGGAAACACCATATATTAT. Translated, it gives CASSQEITVHSGNTIYY.

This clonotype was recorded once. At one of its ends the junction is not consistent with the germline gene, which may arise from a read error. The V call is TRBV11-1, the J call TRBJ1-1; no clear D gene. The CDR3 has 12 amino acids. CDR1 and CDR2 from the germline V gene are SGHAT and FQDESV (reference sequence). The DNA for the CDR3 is TGTTCCAGCAGCTTACGGGGAACTGAAGCTTTCTTT. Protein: CSSSLRGTEAFF.

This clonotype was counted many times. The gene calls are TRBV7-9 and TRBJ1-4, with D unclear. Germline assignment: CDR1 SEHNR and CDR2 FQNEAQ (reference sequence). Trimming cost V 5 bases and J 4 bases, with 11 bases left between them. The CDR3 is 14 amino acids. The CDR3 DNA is TGTGCCAGCAGCCCGGATGGTGGTAATGAAAAACTGTTTTTT. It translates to CASSPDGGNEKLFF.

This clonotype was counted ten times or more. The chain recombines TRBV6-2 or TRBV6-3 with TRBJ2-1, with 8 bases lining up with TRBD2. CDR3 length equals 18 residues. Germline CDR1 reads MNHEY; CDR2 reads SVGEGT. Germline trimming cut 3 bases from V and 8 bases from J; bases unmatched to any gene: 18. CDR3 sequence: CASSYPQARTSLVHEQFF. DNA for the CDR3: TGTGCCAGCAGTTATCCCCAGGCCAGGACTAGCTTAGTCCATGAGCAGTTCTTC.

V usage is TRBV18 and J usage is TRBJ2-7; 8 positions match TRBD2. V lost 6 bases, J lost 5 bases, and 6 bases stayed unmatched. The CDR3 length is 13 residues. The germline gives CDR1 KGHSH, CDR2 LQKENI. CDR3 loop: CASSYAGGHEQYF. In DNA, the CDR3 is TGTGCCAGCTCCTACGCGGGGGGCCACGAGCAGTACTTC.

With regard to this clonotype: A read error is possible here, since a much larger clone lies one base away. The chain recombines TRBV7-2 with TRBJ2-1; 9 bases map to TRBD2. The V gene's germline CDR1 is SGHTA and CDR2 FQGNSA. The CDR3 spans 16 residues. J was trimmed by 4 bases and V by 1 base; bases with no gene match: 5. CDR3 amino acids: CASSLGRTSAYNEQFF. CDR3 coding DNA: TGTGCCAGCAGCTTAGGCAGGACTAGCGCTTACAATGAGCAGTTCTTC.

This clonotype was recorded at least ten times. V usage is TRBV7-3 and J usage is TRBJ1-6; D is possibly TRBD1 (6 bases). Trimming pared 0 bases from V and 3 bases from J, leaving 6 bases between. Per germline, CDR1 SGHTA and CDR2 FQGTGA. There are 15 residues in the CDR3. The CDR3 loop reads CASSLTGGYNSPLHF. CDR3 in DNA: TGTGCCAGCAGCTTAACAGGGGGCTATAATTCACCCCTCCACTTT.

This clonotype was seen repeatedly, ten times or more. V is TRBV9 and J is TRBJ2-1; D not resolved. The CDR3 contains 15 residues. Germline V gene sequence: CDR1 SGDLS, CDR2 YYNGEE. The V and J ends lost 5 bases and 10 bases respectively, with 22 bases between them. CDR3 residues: CASSSTGQVRREQFF. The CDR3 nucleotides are TGTGCCAGCAGTTCTACGGGCCAGGTTCGGAGAGAGCAGTTCTTC.

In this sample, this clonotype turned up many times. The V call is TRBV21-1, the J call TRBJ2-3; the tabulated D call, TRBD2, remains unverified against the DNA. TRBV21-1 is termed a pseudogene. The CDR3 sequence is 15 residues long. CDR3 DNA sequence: TGTGCCAGCAGCGCAACTAGCGGGCCTGTAGATACGCAGTATTTT. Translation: CASSATSGPVDTQYF.

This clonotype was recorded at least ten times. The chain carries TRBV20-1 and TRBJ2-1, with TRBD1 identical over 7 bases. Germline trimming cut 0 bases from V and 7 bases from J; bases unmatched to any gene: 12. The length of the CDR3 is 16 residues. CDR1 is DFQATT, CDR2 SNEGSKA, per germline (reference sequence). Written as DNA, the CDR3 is TGCAGTGCTAGAGATCTAGTTACAGGGGTCCCGAATGAGCAGTTCTTC. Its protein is CSARDLVTGVPNEQFF.

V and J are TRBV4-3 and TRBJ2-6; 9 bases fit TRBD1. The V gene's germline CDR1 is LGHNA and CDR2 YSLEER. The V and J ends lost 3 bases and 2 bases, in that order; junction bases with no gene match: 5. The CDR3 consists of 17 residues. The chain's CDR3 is CASSQGTGSPGANVLTF. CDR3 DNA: TGCGCCAGCAGCCAGGGGACAGGGAGCCCTGGGGCCAACGTCCTGACTTTC.

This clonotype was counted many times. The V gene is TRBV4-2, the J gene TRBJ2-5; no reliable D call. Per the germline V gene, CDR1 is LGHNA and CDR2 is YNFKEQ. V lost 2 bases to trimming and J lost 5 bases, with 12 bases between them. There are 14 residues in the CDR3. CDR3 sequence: CASSQSSPGETQYF. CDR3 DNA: TGTGCCAGCAGCCAAAGCTCGCCCGGGGAGACCCAGTACTTC.